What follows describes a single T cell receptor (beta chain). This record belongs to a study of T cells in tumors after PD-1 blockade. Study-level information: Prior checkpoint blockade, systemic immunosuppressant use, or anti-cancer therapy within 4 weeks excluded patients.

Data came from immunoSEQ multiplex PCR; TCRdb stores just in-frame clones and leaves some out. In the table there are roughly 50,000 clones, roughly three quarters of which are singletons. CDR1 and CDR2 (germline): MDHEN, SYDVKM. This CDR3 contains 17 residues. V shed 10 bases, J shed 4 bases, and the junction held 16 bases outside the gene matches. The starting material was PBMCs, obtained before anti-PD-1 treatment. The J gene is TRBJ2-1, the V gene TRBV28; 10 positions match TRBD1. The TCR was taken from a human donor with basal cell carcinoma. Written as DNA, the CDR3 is TGTGCCACCAACTCTCTTGGCGGGACAGGGGATTACAATGAGCAGTTCTTC. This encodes CATNSLGGTGDYNEQFF.